A single sample is the source of the 13 T cell receptor beta chains below, sequenced in a study of cytomegalovirus exposure and HLA in healthy donors. Vbeta (60) and Jbeta (13) primers were used in the PCR. Assay: immunoSEQ multiplex PCR; the TCRdb copy retains only in-frame clones and omits some. Among 150,000 to 200,000 clones listed, approximately 83% were seen once. Sequences were obtained from PBMCs. The source is a woman between 18 and 29 years old in good health and CMV-seronegative.

The sample holds one count of this clone. V usage is TRBV7-6 and J usage is TRBJ2-2; 7 bases are shared with TRBD1. The length of the CDR3 is 17 residues. The V gene end was trimmed by 1 base and the J gene end by 2 bases; junction bases not matched to a gene: 7. Germline V gene lookup returns CDR1 SGHVS and CDR2 FNYEAQ. The CDR3 DNA reads as TGTGCCAGCAGCTTAGAACAGGGGCAAGTTAACACCGGGGAGCTGTTTTTT. Its protein product is CASSLEQGQVNTGELFF.

The chain combines TRBV19 with TRBJ2-3; TRBD2 agrees at 10 bases. The length of the CDR3 is 15 residues. Germline lookup yields CDR1 LNHDA and CDR2 SQIVND (reference sequence). V gave up 1 base and J gave up 3 bases; unmatched junction bases: 1. The chain's CDR3 is CASSIVLAGTDTQYF. The CDR3 DNA sequence: TGTGCCAGTAGTATAGTACTAGCGGGGACAGATACGCAGTATTTT. The full variable domain, completed using reference TRBV19 and TRBJ2-3, is DGGITQSPKYLFRKEGQNVTLSCEQNLNHDAMYWYRQDPGQGLRLIYYSQIVNDFQKGDIAEGYSVSREKKESFPLTVTSAQKNPTAFYLCASSIVLAGTDTQYFGPGTRLTVL.

The rearrangement links TRBV7-9 to TRBJ1-4; 8 nucleotides line up with TRBD1. Per the germline V gene, CDR1 is SEHNR and CDR2 is FQNEAQ (reference sequence). The CDR3 runs to 15 residues. With 1 base clipped from V and 8 bases from J, the junction kept 6 bases outside the gene matches. The CDR3 nucleotides are TGTGCCAGCAGCTTAGTTCCCAGGGGGCCCGAAAAACTGTTTTTT. It yields the protein CASSLVPRGPEKLFF.

The chain has TRBV19 and TRBJ2-1, with TRBD2 as a possible D gene (5 bases). Germline V CDR1 and CDR2: LNHDA, SQIVND (reference sequence). The V end was cut by 1 base, the J end by 5 bases, with 12 bases between. The CDR3 runs to 15 residues. CDR3 loop: CASSIVRERNNEQFF. The CDR3 nucleotides are TGTGCCAGTAGTATAGTAAGGGAGAGGAACAATGAGCAGTTCTTC. Full variable domain (rest looked up from reference TRBV19 and TRBJ2-1): DGGITQSPKYLFRKEGQNVTLSCEQNLNHDAMYWYRQDPGQGLRLIYYSQIVNDFQKGDIAEGYSVSREKKESFPLTVTSAQKNPTAFYLCASSIVRERNNEQFFGPGTRLTVL.

The V gene is TRBV21-1, the J gene TRBJ1-5; no DNA check was done on the table's D call, TRBD1. TRBV21-1 is tagged as a pseudogene. The CDR3 loop spans 16 amino acids. The CDR3: CASSKRTKFGNQPQHF. The CDR3 DNA follows: TGTGCCAGCAGCAAACGGACAAAGTTCGGCAATCAGCCCCAGCATTTT.

The chain joins TRBV5-1 to TRBJ1-6, with a possible D match to TRBD1 (6 bases). Looked up from germline, CDR1 is SGHRS and CDR2 is YFSETQ. The CDR3 loop spans 14 amino acids. With 2 bases removed from V and 7 bases from J, the gap between germline ends came to 10 bases. CDR3 sequence: CASSLQGGNSPLHF. In DNA form, the CDR3 reads TGCGCCAGCAGCTTACAGGGTGGGAATTCACCCCTCCACTTT.

The chain has TRBV11-2 and TRBJ2-7; TRBD1 agrees at 9 bases. The CDR3 is made up of 16 amino acids. Per germline, CDR1 SGHAT and CDR2 FQNNGV. V lost 2 bases to trimming and J lost 3 bases; unmatched junction nucleotides: 8. Here the CDR3 DNA reads TGTGCCAGCAGCTTATTCGGGACAGGGTCTAACTACGAGCAGTACTTC. Translated, it gives CASSLFGTGSNYEQYF.

This chain uses TRBV9 with TRBJ2-7; 7 bases match TRBD1. CDR3 length: 14 amino acids. The J segment lost 2 bases and the V segment lost 4 bases, leaving 6 bases of the junction unmatched. CDR1 is SGDLS, CDR2 YYNGEE, per germline. The CDR3 DNA follows: TGTGCCAGCAGCCGGACAGGCAAACCCTACGAGCAGTACTTC. This codes for CASSRTGKPYEQYF.

The J gene is TRBJ2-7, the V gene TRBV27; D gene uncertain. CDR1 MNHEY and CDR2 SMNVEV come from the germline V gene (reference sequence). The V end lost 3 bases, the J end lost 2 bases, and 11 bases lay between the germline ends. This CDR3 has 14 amino acids. The CDR3 nucleotides are TGTGCCAGCAGTTTTGGGCAGCTCACCTACGAGCAGTACTTC. As protein: CASSFGQLTYEQYF.

This rearrangement joins TRBV10-1 to TRBJ1-6; 9 bases are shared with TRBD1. This CDR3 has 13 residues. CDR1 and CDR2 (germline): WNHNN, SYGVQD (reference sequence). V lost 6 bases, J lost 6 bases, and 0 bases stayed unmatched. The CDR3 protein is CASRDRGNSPLHF. For the CDR3, the DNA is TGCGCCAGCAGGGACAGGGGTAATTCACCCCTCCACTTT.

As for this clone: Germline and junction disagree at one end, which may indicate a read error. The rearrangement joins TRBV7-3 to TRBJ2-1; D may be TRBD2 (7 bases). The CDR3 consists of 15 residues. Per the germline V gene, CDR1 is SGHTA and CDR2 is FQGTGA. CDR3 nucleotides: TGTTCCAGCAGCTTAAGGGGGGGCGCGAGGAATGAGCAGTTCTTC. Its protein is CSSSLRGGARNEQFF.

The chain carries TRBV5-1 and TRBJ2-7, with D possibly being TRBD2 (5 bases). The CDR3 sequence is 12 residues long. V shed 2 bases and J shed 6 bases, with 9 bases lying between them. The germline V gene has CDR1 SGHRS and CDR2 YFSETQ. CDR3 sequence (DNA): TGCGCCAGCAGCTTAAATGAGGGCGAGCAGTACTTC. Its translation: CASSLNEGEQYF.

This clone was seen a few times. V is TRBV9 and J is TRBJ1-1; D unclear. Trimming removed 0 bases at V and 3 bases at J, with 12 bases between. Germline V gives CDR1 SGDLS, CDR2 YYNGEE. The length of the CDR3 is 15 residues. Written as DNA, the CDR3 is TGTGCCAGCAGCGTAGCCGCGAGAGAGTACACTGAAGCTTTCTTT. Its translation: CASSVAAREYTEAFF.